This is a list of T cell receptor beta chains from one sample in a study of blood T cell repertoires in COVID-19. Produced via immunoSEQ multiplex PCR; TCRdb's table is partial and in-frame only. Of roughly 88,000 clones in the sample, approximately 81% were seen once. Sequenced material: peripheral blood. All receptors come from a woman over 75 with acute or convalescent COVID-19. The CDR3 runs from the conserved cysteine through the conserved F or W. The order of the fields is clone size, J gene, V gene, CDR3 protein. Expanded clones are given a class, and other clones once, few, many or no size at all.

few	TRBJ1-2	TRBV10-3	CAIRGVYGYTF
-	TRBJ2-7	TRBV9	CASSVGTSGSYEQYF
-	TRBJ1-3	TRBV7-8	CASSLVRGSGNTIYF
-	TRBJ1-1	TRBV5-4	CASSPNRDLNTEAFF
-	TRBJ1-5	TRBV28	CASSFQITRPQHF
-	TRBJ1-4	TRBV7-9	CASSRTGGGYGEKLFF
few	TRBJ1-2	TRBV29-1	CSVGQDTSGYTF
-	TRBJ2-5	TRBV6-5	CASSRDRGLETQYF
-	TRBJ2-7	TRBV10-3	CAISRGQGSSYEQYF
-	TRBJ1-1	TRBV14	CASSLGRGRTEAFF
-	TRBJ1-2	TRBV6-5	CASSSLGSRGYGYTF
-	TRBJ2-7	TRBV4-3	CASSQDIQGTSYNEQYF
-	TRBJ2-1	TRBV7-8	CASSLNRLAGSREPGNEQFF
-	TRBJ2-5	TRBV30	CAWSVPEGDVTQYF
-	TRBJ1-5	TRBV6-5	CASGPYSNQPQHF
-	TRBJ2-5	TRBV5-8	CASSLYRVAGGTQETQYF
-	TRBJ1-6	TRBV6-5	CASSSDRGGSPLHF
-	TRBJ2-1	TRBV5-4	CASSGWGTGSYNEQFF
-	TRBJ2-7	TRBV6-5	CAILGDRPLHEQYF
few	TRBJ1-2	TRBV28	CASSTSQAYREGYTF
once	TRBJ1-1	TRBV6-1	CASSEAQRGKTEAFF
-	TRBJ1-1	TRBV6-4	CASSQDRTSTEAFF
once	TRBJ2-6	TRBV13	CASSLGAPRSGANVLTF
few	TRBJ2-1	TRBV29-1	CSVEVGRDSNEQFF
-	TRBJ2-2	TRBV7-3	CASSPLRGGGGELFF
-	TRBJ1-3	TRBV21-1	CASSMFNCRRSSSGNTIYF
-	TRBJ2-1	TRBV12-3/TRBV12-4	CASSSQGPGEQFF
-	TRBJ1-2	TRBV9	CASSVAPRQDYGYTF
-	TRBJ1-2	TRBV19	CASTRGTGYGYTF
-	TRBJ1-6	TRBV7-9	CASSLTGALGPYNSPLHF
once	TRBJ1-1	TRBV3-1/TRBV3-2	CASSQRELNTEAFF
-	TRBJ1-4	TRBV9	CASSVSGMGASNEKLFF
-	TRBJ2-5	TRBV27	CASSLSQAASGTQYF
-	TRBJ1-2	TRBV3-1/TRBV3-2	CASSEGGQGYGYTF
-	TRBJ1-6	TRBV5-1	CASSLVEGNSPLHF
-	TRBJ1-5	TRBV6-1	CASSEGLGQVPQPQHF
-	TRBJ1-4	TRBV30	CAWGTAPVLFF
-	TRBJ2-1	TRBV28	CASNMGLAGGRHDEQFF
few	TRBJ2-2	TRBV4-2	CASGYTGTTGELFF
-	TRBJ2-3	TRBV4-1	CASSHPSDRNTDTQYF
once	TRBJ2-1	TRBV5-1	CASSASSSNEQFF
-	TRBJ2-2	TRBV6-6	CAYRTRDSGELFF
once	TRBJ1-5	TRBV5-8	CASSTGTVSNQPQHF
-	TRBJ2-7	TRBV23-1	CASTPKKDRATYEQYF
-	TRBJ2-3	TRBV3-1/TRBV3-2	CASSPESYTQYF
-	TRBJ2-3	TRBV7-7	CASSFRGGDTQYF
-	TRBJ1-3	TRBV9	CASSAGSLGGTIYF
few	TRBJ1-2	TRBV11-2	CASRRTGGAGGYTF
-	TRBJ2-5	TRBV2	CASTGNGLDQETQYF
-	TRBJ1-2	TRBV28	CVAGGFYGYTF
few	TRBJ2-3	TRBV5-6	CASSSGTRPTDTQYF
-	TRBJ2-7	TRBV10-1	CASSVNSGGTYEQYF
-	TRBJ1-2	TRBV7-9	CASSLESGNYGYTF